This T cell receptor (beta chain) was documented in a study of blood T cell repertoires in COVID-19. Study as a whole: COVID-19 samples, acute and convalescent, were from the United States, Italy and Spain. PBMCs, B-cell-depleted T cells, or T cells provided the cDNA or gDNA that made up the material.

In the source study's methods: Amplification of reference gene primers provided the estimated nucleated cell counts. Some clones are missing from TCRdb's copy, which holds only in-frame ones; the method was immunoSEQ multiplex PCR. V and J calls and clone size are as listed in that table; D and trimming were resolved from the DNA. The sample comprises around 170,000 clones, over 75% of which are singletons, and 6.5% to 8% rests with the top ten. Looked up from germline, CDR1 is WNHNN and CDR2 is SYGVQD (reference sequence). This CDR3 comprises 13 residues. V was clipped by 5 bases and J by 7 bases, with 14 bases between them.

This TCR was recovered from a man aged 65 to 79 with active or convalescent COVID-19. The material sequenced was peripheral blood. The chain has TRBV10-1 and TRBJ1-2, with D tentatively TRBD1 (6 bases). The CDR3 sequence: CASSKDSIFGYTF. CDR3 sequence (DNA): TGCGCCAGCAGTAAGGACAGTATTTTTGGCTACACCTTC.